This T cell receptor (beta chain) was sequenced during a study of early T cells in non-severe SARS-CoV-2 infection. Ten or more counts support this clonotype. TCRdb re-analysed the 5' RACE reads in MiXCR, keeping a single row per CDR3 protein. The sample holds tens of thousands of distinct CDR3 sequences, approximately 12% seen once. The origin of this receptor is an adult who was a healthcare worker with PCR-confirmed SARS-CoV-2 infection or an uninfected control (not recorded which). Sequencing was performed on whole blood, taken at baseline.

The CDR3 is CSVLRDTSMNTEAFF. The DNA for the CDR3 is TGCAGCGTACTACGGGACACGTCCATGAACACTGAAGCTTTCTTT. The gene calls are TRBV29-1 and TRBJ1-1, with a tentative D call TRBD1 (6 bases). This CDR3 region has 15 residues. With 6 bases removed from V and 0 bases from J, the gap between germline ends came to 17 bases. Germline values: CDR1 SQVTM, CDR2 ANQGSEA.